Listed below are T cell receptor beta chains from one sample, sequenced in a study of blood T cell repertoires in COVID-19. Using immunoSEQ multiplex PCR, the repertoire was profiled, and TCRdb retains in-frame clones only, with some absent. The sample lists a few hundred thousand clones; roughly four fifths were seen once. Specimen: PBMCs or T cells enriched from blood (not recorded which). The receptors were sampled from a man between 25 and 39 years old with acute COVID-19. CDR3s include the opening cysteine and the closing phenylalanine or tryptophan. A D gene is named only where the DNA matches it firmly. Some rows mark clone size as missing; the rest say once, few, many or name a class of expanded clone.

J | D | V | size | CDR3 | DNA
TRBJ1-1 | . | TRBV6-2/TRBV6-3 | . | CASSYLSGNTEAFF | TGTGCCAGCAGTTATTTAAGCGGTAACACTGAAGCTTTCTTT
TRBJ1-1 | TRBD1 | TRBV7-3 | . | CASSFQPAGGAITEAFF | TGTGCCAGCAGCTTCCAACCCGCAGGGGGCGCGATCACTGAAGCTTTCTTT
TRBJ1-2 | . | TRBV9 | . | CASSVGQDNYGYTF | TGTGCCAGCAGCGTAGGACAGGATAACTATGGCTACACCTTC
TRBJ2-5 | TRBD1 | TRBV27 | . | CASSSGQGAGETQYF | TGTGCCAGCAGTTCGGGACAGGGGGCGGGAGAGACCCAGTACTTC
TRBJ2-3 | TRBD2 | TRBV12-5 | . | CASGLWLAGLSTDTQYF | TGTGCTAGTGGTTTGTGGCTAGCGGGACTCTCCACAGATACGCAGTATTTT
TRBJ1-1 | . | TRBV5-1 | once | CASSSLDTRDTEAFF | TGCGCCAGCAGCTCTCTAGACACGAGGGACACTGAAGCTTTCTTT
TRBJ2-1 | TRBD1 | TRBV5-4 | few | CASSRDRGNEQFF | TGTGCCAGCAGCAGGGACAGGGGGAATGAGCAGTTCTTC
TRBJ1-1 | TRBD1 | TRBV19 | . | CASDRGPTEAFF | TGTGCCAGCGACAGGGGGCCAACTGAAGCTTTCTTT
TRBJ1-4 | TRBD1 | TRBV9 | . | CASSKDRDRAGEKLFF | TGTGCCAGCAGCAAGGACAGGGACAGGGCGGGTGAAAAACTGTTTTTT
TRBJ1-5 | . | TRBV6-2/TRBV6-3 | . | CASSYGGVGQPQHF | TGTGCCAGCAGTTACGGGGGGGTCGGGCAGCCCCAGCATTTT
TRBJ1-1 | . | TRBV19 | . | CASSTTQGPNTEAFF | TGTGCCAGTAGTACCACACAGGGCCCAAACACTGAAGCTTTCTTT
TRBJ2-5 | . | TRBV6-1 | . | CASSEAGSQTQYF | TGTGCCAGCAGTGAAGCGGGCAGTCAGACCCAGTACTTC
TRBJ2-4 | . | TRBV6-5 | . | CASSYSGGWIIQYF | TGTGCCAGCAGTTACTCTGGGGGGTGGATCATTCAGTACTTC
TRBJ1-5 | TRBD1 | TRBV2 | . | CASSTGGIQPQHF | TGTGCCAGCAGTACAGGGGGCATTCAGCCCCAGCATTTT
TRBJ1-2 | . | TRBV12-3/TRBV12-4 | . | CASSDSYGYTF | TGTGCCAGCAGTGACAGCTATGGCTACACCTTC
TRBJ2-3 | . | TRBV29-1 | few | CSVLRGPTDTQYF | TGCAGCGTGCTCAGGGGCCCCACAGATACGCAGTATTTT
TRBJ2-1 | TRBD2 | TRBV3-1/TRBV3-2 | once | CASSQEIAGVLDEQFF | TGTGCCAGCAGCCAAGAAATCGCGGGGGTATTGGATGAGCAGTTCTTC
TRBJ1-2 | TRBD1 | TRBV5-4 | . | CASSSPGQGKNAERWTF | TGTGCCAGCAGCTCTCCGGGACAGGGAAAAAATGCTGAGAGGTGGACCTTC
TRBJ1-5 | TRBD1 | TRBV7-2 | . | CASSDPRDRPIPNQPQHF | TGTGCCAGCAGCGACCCCCGGGACAGGCCAATCCCCAATCAGCCCCAGCATTTT
TRBJ2-2 | TRBD1 | TRBV6-5 | once | CASSFWTGTGELFF | TGTGCCAGCAGTTTTTGGACAGGGACCGGGGAGCTGTTTTTT
TRBJ1-4 | . | TRBV6-1 | . | CASSEKRATNEKLFF | TGTGCCAGCAGTGAAAAGAGGGCGACTAATGAAAAACTGTTTTTT
TRBJ1-4 | . | TRBV7-8 | . | CASSLVPPQAKLFF | TGTGCCAGCAGCTTAGTTCCCCCTCAGGCAAAACTGTTTTTT
TRBJ1-2 | . | TRBV6-5 | . | CASSTGINYGYTF | TGTGCCAGCAGTACCGGGATAAACTATGGCTACACCTTC
TRBJ1-1 | TRBD1 | TRBV9 | . | CASSGQGAGTEAFF | TGTGCCAGCAGCGGTCAGGGGGCAGGCACTGAAGCTTTCTTT
TRBJ1-6 | . | TRBV4-1 | once | CASSQTGAGNSPLHF | TGCGCCAGCAGCCAGACAGGCGCGGGTAATTCACCCCTCCACTTT
TRBJ2-3 | . | TRBV14 | many | CASSQGGLASKDTQYF | TGTGCCAGCAGCCAAGGAGGGCTAGCGTCAAAGGATACGCAGTATTTT
TRBJ1-4 | TRBD1 | TRBV19 | few | CASSAIRDRMGEKLFF | TGTGCCAGTAGTGCTATCCGGGACAGGATGGGCGAAAAACTGTTTTTT
TRBJ1-5 | TRBD1 | TRBV7-2 | . | CASSPGTALNQPQHF | TGTGCCAGCAGCCCCGGGACAGCATTAAATCAGCCCCAGCATTTT
TRBJ1-2 | . | TRBV7-9 | . | CASSRTGGTDGYTF | TGTGCCAGCAGCCGAACGGGGGGGACCGATGGCTACACCTTC
TRBJ1-2 | . | TRBV3-1/TRBV3-2 | . | CASSQRTPGGLNGYTF | TGTGCCAGCAGCCAACGTACTCCTGGGGGACTAAATGGCTACACCTTC
TRBJ2-3 | . | TRBV11-1 | . | CASSLIGSTDTQYF | TGTGCCAGCAGCTTAATCGGGAGCACAGATACGCAGTATTTT
TRBJ2-6 | . | TRBV3-1/TRBV3-2 | few | CASSQDSSGANVLTF | TGTGCCAGCAGCCAAGATAGCTCTGGGGCCAACGTCCTGACTTTC
TRBJ2-5 | . | TRBV5-6 | . | CASSLAGGIKWTQYF | TGTGCCAGCAGCTTGGCAGGGGGGATAAAGTGGACCCAGTACTTC
TRBJ2-5 | . | TRBV3-1/TRBV3-2 | once | CASSQDRRATETQYF | TGTGCCAGCAGCCAAGATCGGAGGGCAACGGAGACCCAGTACTTC
TRBJ1-2 | . | TRBV28 | . | CASSSYPRGGYTF | TGTGCCAGCAGTTCCTACCCCAGGGGTGGCTACACCTTC
TRBJ2-6 | TRBD2 | TRBV7-3 | . | CASSLAPAGSSGANVLTF | TGTGCCAGCAGCTTAGCGCCAGCGGGAAGCTCTGGGGCCAACGTCCTGACTTTC
TRBJ2-1 | TRBD2 | TRBV24-1 | . | CATRSGRSVNEQFF | TGTGCCACCCGTAGCGGGAGGAGTGTCAATGAGCAGTTCTTC
TRBJ2-1 | TRBD2 | TRBV7-9 | . | CASSHFLSGRNEQFF | TGTGCCAGCAGCCATTTCCTTAGCGGGAGAAATGAGCAGTTCTTC
TRBJ2-2 | . | TRBV4-3 | once | CASGLEGSNTGELFF | TGCGCCAGCGGCTTGGAGGGATCGAACACCGGGGAGCTGTTTTTT
TRBJ1-1 | . | TRBV12-3/TRBV12-4 | once | CASSFGRNTEAFF | TGTGCCAGCAGTTTTGGCAGGAACACTGAAGCTTTCTTT
TRBJ2-1 | . | TRBV7-8 | . | CASTEPRRSSYNEQFF | TGTGCCAGCACCGAACCTCGGCGGAGCTCCTACAATGAGCAGTTCTTC
TRBJ1-6 | . | TRBV6-4 | . | CASSDSTNSPLHF | TGTGCCAGCAGTGACTCGACAAATTCACCCCTCCACTTT
TRBJ2-5 | . | TRBV2 | . | CASKITRTKQETQYF | TGTGCCAGCAAAATCACAAGGACAAAACAAGAGACCCAGTACTTC
TRBJ1-5 | TRBD1 | TRBV19 | . | CASRRTGGTGNQPQHF | TGTGCCAGTAGGCGGACAGGGGGAACAGGCAATCAGCCCCAGCATTTT
TRBJ1-5 | . | TRBV19 | . | CASSDPLARGLSNQPQHF | TGTGCCAGTAGTGATCCTTTGGCGCGGGGACTTAGCAATCAGCCCCAGCATTTT
TRBJ1-3 | . | TRBV9 | . | CASSVDSSGNTIYF | TGTGCCAGCAGCGTAGACAGCTCTGGAAACACCATATATTTT
TRBJ1-1 | . | TRBV24-1 | once | CATSVGAWTEAFF | TGTGCCACCAGTGTGGGGGCTTGGACTGAAGCTTTCTTT
TRBJ1-1 | TRBD1 | TRBV7-2 | . | CASSFTGGAGAFF | TGTGCCAGCAGCTTTACAGGGGGCGCTGGGGCTTTCTTT
TRBJ1-3 | . | TRBV7-9 | . | CASSLAQVGNTIYF | TGTGCCAGCAGCTTAGCGCAGGTTGGAAACACCATATATTTT
TRBJ1-2 | TRBD1 | TRBV30 | . | CAARGTGVGGYTF | TGTGCCGCGAGAGGGACAGGGGTGGGTGGCTACACCTTC
TRBJ2-5 | . | TRBV11-2 | . | CASSRGQLQETQYF | TGTGCCAGCAGCCGAGGACAGCTTCAAGAGACCCAGTACTTC
TRBJ2-5 | TRBD2 | TRBV7-8 | . | CASSLYTSGGLTAQYF | TGTGCCAGCAGCTTATACACTAGCGGGGGTCTAACGGCCCAGTACTTC
TRBJ2-1 | . | TRBV29-1 | . | CSVVGAENYEQFF | TGCAGCGTTGTGGGGGCAGAGAATTATGAGCAGTTCTTC
TRBJ2-1 | . | TRBV6-5 | once | CASSYTLPGQYNEQFF | TGTGCCAGCAGTTACACATTACCGGGACAATACAATGAGCAGTTCTTC
TRBJ1-2 | TRBD1 | TRBV9 | . | CASSVDPHGQGANYGYTF | TGTGCCAGCAGCGTAGATCCCCATGGACAGGGGGCCAACTATGGCTACACCTTC